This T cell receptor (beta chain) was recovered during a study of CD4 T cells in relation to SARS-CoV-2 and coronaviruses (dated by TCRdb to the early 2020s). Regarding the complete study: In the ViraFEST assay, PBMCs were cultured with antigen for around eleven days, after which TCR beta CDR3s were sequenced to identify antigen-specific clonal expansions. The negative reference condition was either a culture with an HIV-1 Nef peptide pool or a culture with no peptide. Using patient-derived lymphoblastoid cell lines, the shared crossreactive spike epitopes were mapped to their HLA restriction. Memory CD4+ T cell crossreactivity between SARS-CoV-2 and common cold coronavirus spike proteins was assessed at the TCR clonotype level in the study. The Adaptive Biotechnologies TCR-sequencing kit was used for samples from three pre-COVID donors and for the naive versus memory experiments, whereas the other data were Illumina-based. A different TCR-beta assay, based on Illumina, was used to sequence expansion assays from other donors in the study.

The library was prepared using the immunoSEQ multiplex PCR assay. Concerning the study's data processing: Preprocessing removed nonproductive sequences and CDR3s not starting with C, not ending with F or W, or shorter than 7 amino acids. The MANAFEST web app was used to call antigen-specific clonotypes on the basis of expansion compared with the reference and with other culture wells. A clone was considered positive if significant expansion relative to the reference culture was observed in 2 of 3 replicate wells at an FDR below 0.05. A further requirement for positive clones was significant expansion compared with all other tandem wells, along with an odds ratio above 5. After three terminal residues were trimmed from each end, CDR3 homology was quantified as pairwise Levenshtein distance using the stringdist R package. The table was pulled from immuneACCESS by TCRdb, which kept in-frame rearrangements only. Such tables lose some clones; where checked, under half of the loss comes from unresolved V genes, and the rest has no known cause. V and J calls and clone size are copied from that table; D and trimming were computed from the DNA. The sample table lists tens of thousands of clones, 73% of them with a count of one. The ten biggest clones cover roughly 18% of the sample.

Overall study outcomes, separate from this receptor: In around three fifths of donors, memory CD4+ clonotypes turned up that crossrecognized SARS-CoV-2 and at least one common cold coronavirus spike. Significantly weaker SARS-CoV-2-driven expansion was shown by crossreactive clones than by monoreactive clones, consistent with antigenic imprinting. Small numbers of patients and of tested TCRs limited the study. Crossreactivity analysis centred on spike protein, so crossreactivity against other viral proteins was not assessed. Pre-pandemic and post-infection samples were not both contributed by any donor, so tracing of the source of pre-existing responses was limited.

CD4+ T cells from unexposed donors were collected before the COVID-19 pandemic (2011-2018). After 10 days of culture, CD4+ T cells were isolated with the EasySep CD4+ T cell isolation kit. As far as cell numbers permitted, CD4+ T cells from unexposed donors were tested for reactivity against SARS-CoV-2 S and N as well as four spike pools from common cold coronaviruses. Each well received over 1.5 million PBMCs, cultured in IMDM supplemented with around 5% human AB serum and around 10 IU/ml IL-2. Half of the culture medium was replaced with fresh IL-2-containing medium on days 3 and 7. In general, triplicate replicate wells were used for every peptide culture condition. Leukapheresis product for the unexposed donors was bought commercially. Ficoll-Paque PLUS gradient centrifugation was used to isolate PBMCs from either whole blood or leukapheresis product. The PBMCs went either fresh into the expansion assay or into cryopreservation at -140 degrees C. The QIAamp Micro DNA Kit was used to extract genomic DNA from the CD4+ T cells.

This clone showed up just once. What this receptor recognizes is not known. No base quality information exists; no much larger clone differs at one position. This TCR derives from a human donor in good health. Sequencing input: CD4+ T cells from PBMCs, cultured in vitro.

The CDR3 corresponds to CASSLRTSGRAWETQYF. The DNA sequence is given as TGTGCCAGCAGCTTAAGGACTAGCGGGAGGGCCTGGGAGACCCAGTACTTC. The chain links TRBV11-2 with TRBJ2-5, with TRBD2 identical over 15 junction bases. The CDR3 covers 17 residues, taking in both the cysteine and the phenylalanine. Only the CDR3 part of the read is kept: 51 bases, read in frame from the first base. The V end gives up 2 bases and the J end 5 bases, leaving 6 bases in the junction not matched to a gene. Per the germline V gene, SGHAT is the CDR1 and FQNNGV is the CDR2.